The source of this T cell receptor (beta chain) is a study of blood T cell repertoires in COVID-19. The germline CDR1 and CDR2 sequences are SGHDT and YYEEEE. The trim removed 1 base at V and 5 bases at J, leaving 12 bases unmatched. The CDR3 extends over 18 amino acids. The repertoire was sequenced with immunoSEQ multiplex PCR; TCRdb's copy has only in-frame clones and lacks some. The repertoire consists of fewer than 250,000 clones, with approximately 90% occurring once and the leading ten covering 10% to 13%. V is TRBV5-6 and J is TRBJ1-6; TRBD1 agrees at 7 bases. The sample comprised PBMCs or T cells enriched from blood (not recorded which). The receptor was isolated from a young man who had recovered from COVID-19. CDR3 residues: CASSLRALPGTDNSPLHF. CDR3 nucleotides: TGTGCCAGCAGCTTGCGGGCCCTACCCGGGACAGATAATTCACCCCTCCACTTT.